The 10 T cell receptor beta chains below all came from one sample that was sequenced in a study of blood T cell repertoires in COVID-19. Clones were read by immunoSEQ multiplex PCR, and TCRdb kept only the in-frame ones, dropping some. The sample comprises about 31,000 clones, about 90% of which are singletons, and 5% to 6.5% rests with the top ten. Sequenced input: peripheral blood. The receptors shown here come from a human donor in a cohort sampled during active COVID-19.

V usage is TRBV11-3 and J usage is TRBJ2-7; perhaps TRBD1 as D (5 bases). Germline V gives CDR1 SGHNT, CDR2 YENEEA. Trimming shortened V by 3 bases and J by 2 bases, and 8 bases separated the two germline ends. The CDR3 contains 13 residues. Written as DNA, the CDR3 is TGTGCCAGCAGCTTTGGCAGGGCCTACGAGCAGTACGTC. It translates to CASSFGRAYEQYV.

The J gene is TRBJ2-3, the V gene TRBV19, with 11 nucleotides matching TRBD2. V shed 7 bases, J shed 0 bases, and the junction held 9 bases outside the gene matches. Germline V gives CDR1 LNHDA, CDR2 SQIVND (reference sequence). This CDR3 has 17 residues. The CDR3 loop is CASKPMGTSGSTDTQYF. The CDR3 region has the DNA TGTGCCAGTAAACCGATGGGGACTAGCGGCAGCACAGATACGCAGTATTTT.

As regards this clone: Germline and junction disagree at one end, which may indicate a read error. The CDR3 loop is CASSSSGGGPNEQFF. CDR3 nucleotides: TGTGCTAGCAGCTCTAGCGGGGGGGGGCCGAATGAGCAGTTCTTC. The V and J genes are TRBV7-7 and TRBJ2-1; TRBD2 agrees at 12 bases. CDR3 length equals 15 residues. Germline CDR1 reads SSHAT; CDR2 reads FNYEAQ (reference sequence).

V is TRBV19 and J is TRBJ1-1; possible D gene TRBD1, 6 bases. V was pared by 5 bases and J by 4 bases, with 17 bases between. Per the germline V gene, CDR1 is LNHDA and CDR2 is SQIVND (reference sequence). The CDR3 length is 15 residues. CDR3 in DNA: TGTGCCAGTAGTTCCAGGGGAGGGGGGCGCACTGAAGCTTTCTTT. Translation gives CASSSRGGGRTEAFF.

The chain uses TRBV7-2 and TRBJ1-3; 8 nucleotides agree with TRBD1. This CDR3 contains 17 residues. V lost 3 bases and J lost 4; bases outside the gene matches: 11. The germline V gene encodes CDR1 SGHTA and CDR2 FQGNSA. CDR3 sequence: CASSFRQGIFGGNTIYF. DNA for the CDR3: TGTGCCAGCAGCTTCCGACAGGGGATTTTCGGCGGAAACACCATATATTTT.

The rearrangement uses TRBV3-1 (or the pseudogene TRBV3-2) and TRBJ2-2, with D possibly being TRBD2 (6 bases). The CDR3 consists of 13 residues. The germline V gene encodes CDR1 LGHDT and CDR2 YNNKEL (reference sequence). The germline V and J ends were trimmed by 3 bases and 5 bases, with 7 bases remaining between them. CDR3 nucleotide sequence: TGTGCCAGCAGCCAGCGGGGAACCGGGGAGCTGTTTTTT. It yields the protein CASSQRGTGELFF.

V is TRBV11-2 and J is TRBJ1-1, with 8 bases that match TRBD1. The CDR3 spans 14 residues. CDR1 and CDR2 (germline): SGHAT, FQNNGV. The V gene end was trimmed by 5 bases and the J gene end by 1 base; junction bases not matched to a gene: 3. CDR3 sequence reads: CASSMQGANTEAFF. The CDR3 nucleotides are TGTGCCAGCAGCATGCAGGGGGCGAACACTGAAGCTTTCTTT.

The chain recombines TRBV5-1 with TRBJ2-5, with TRBD1 matching over 9 bases. The CDR3 is 16 residues long. V trimming: 5 bases; J trimming: 5 bases; junction bases outside the gene matches: 13. CDR1 is SGHRS and CDR2 is YFSETQ in the germline V gene. CDR3 loop: CASSYLSGTGLETQYF. The CDR3 DNA sequence: TGCGCCAGCAGTTACCTATCCGGGACAGGGTTGGAGACCCAGTACTTC.

The V and J genes are TRBV12-2 and TRBJ2-3; the D call in the table, TRBD1, was not verified against the DNA. TRBV12-2 is a documented pseudogene. The CDR3 is 18 residues long. CDR3 in DNA: TGTGCAAGTCGCTTAGCGTTATCGCACAGAGTGGGCACAGATACGCAGTATTTT. Translation gives CASRLALSHRVGTDTQYF.

This sequence joins TRBV29-1 and TRBJ2-2; 10 nucleotides align to TRBD1. CDR3 size: 16 residues. The J segment lost 5 bases and the V segment lost 4 bases, leaving 10 bases of the junction unmatched. Germline V CDR1 and CDR2: SQVTM, ANQGSEA. CDR3 sequence: CSVVSPGTGVTGELFF. CDR3 DNA: TGCAGCGTTGTTTCTCCCGGGACAGGGGTTACCGGGGAGCTGTTTTTT.